One and the same sample provided the 17 T cell receptor beta chains below, sequenced in a study of OX40 agonist ivuxolimab in advanced cancers. The table came from immunoSEQ multiplex PCR; TCRdb's copy has only in-frame clones and leaves some out. The table lists 20,000 or so clones, 80% to 90% of them singletons. Sequenced here: CD4+ or CD8+ T cells sorted from blood, sampled in a trial of the OX40 agonist ivuxolimab. The source of these receptors is an adult with an advanced solid tumor such as melanoma, head and neck, liver or kidney cancer.

This clone was detected once. The V call is TRBV16, the J call TRBJ1-1, with a tentative D call TRBD1 (6 bases). CDR1 and CDR2 from the germline V gene are KGHSY and FQNENV. V lost 4 bases to trimming and J lost 0 bases, with 12 bases between them. This CDR3 has 15 residues. The CDR3 reads CASSLEGGLNTEAFF. For the CDR3, the DNA is TGTGCCAGCAGCCTGGAGGGGGGCCTGAACACTGAAGCTTTCTTT. The complete variable domain, with remaining parts taken from reference TRBV16 and TRBJ1-1, reads GEEVAQTPKHLVRGEGQKAKLYCAPIKGHSYVFWYQQVLKNEFKFLISFQNENVFDETGMPKERFSAKCLPNSPCSLEIQATKLEDSAVYFCASSLEGGLNTEAFFGQGTRLTVV.

The V gene is TRBV4-3, the J gene TRBJ2-1, with 10 bases aligning to TRBD1. With V trimmed by 3 bases and J by 7 bases, 9 bases remained unmatched. Germline V CDR1 and CDR2: LGHNA, YSLEER. The CDR3 covers 16 residues. DNA of the CDR3: TGCGCCAGCAGCCAGGCGACAGGGGGCGCGAGAAATGAGCAGTTCTTC. Its translation is CASSQATGGARNEQFF.

The chain has TRBV27 and TRBJ2-1, with 7 bases matching TRBD1. CDR1 and CDR2 (germline): MNHEY, SMNVEV (reference sequence). V shed 5 bases and J 4 bases; nucleotides not matched to a gene: 5. The CDR3 extends over 14 amino acids. The CDR3 spells CASSPGTEYNEQFF. The CDR3 DNA reads TGTGCCAGCAGTCCCGGGACAGAGTACAATGAGCAGTTCTTC.

This clone occurred a few times. The chain links TRBV11-2 to TRBJ2-1; D ambiguous. The CDR3 extends over 13 amino acids. V lost 3 bases, J lost 9 bases, and 12 bases lay in between. Germline CDR1 and CDR2: SGHAT and FQNNGV. The CDR3 here is CASSLRAPGEQFF. The CDR3 DNA reads TGTGCCAGCAGCTTGCGAGCTCCGGGTGAGCAGTTCTTC.

The chain couples TRBV5-6 to TRBJ2-2; 12 positions agree with TRBD1. The V and J ends lost 3 bases and 4 bases, in that order; junction bases with no gene match: 4. Germline CDR1 SGHDT, CDR2 YYEEEE. CDR3 length equals 16 residues. CDR3 region: CASSSGTGGGTGELFF. The DNA of the CDR3 is TGTGCCAGCAGCTCCGGGACAGGGGGCGGCACCGGGGAGCTGTTTTTT.

The chain has TRBV6-5 and TRBJ2-7; D gene uncertain. V was shortened by 5 bases and J by 7 bases, with 21 bases between the two germline ends. Germline values: CDR1 MNHEY, CDR2 SVGAGI. The CDR3 consists of 15 residues. The CDR3 DNA is TGTGCCAGCAGTAACACGGGTGAAGGGTATCGGGAGCAGTACTTC. Its translation: CASSNTGEGYREQYF.

The rearrangement joins TRBV9 to TRBJ1-3, with D tentatively TRBD1 (5 bases). Trimming took off 4 bases at V and 0 bases at J, with 11 bases between the two ends. This CDR3 spans 15 amino acids. The germline V gene encodes CDR1 SGDLS and CDR2 YYNGEE. The CDR3 loop reads CASSSSQGSGNTIYF. The CDR3 DNA sequence: TGTGCCAGCAGCTCCTCCCAGGGCTCTGGAAACACCATATATTTT.

The rearrangement links TRBV9 to TRBJ2-3; the match to TRBD1 covers 8 bases. With 0 bases clipped from V and 2 bases from J, the junction kept 5 bases outside the gene matches. The CDR3 is 16 amino acids. From germline, CDR1 is SGDLS and CDR2 YYNGEE. CDR3 region: CASSVEGTGYTDTQYF. The CDR3 nucleotides are TGTGCCAGCAGCGTAGAAGGGACAGGATACACAGATACGCAGTATTTT.

The chain uses TRBV4-1 and TRBJ2-7; D uncertain. V was pared by 1 base and J by 2 bases, with 9 bases between. CDR3 length: 14 residues. Germline CDR1 reads MGHRA; CDR2 reads YSYEKL. The CDR3 protein is CASSQAGGPYEQYF. The CDR3 coding sequence is TGCGCCAGCAGCCAAGCAGGCGGCCCCTACGAGCAGTACTTC.

The CDR3 spells CASSWGTLTLGEKLFF. CDR3 coding DNA: TGTGCCAGCAGCTGGGGGACTTTGACCCTAGGGGAAAAACTGTTTTTT. V usage is TRBV5-5 and J usage is TRBJ1-4; tentative D call: TRBD1 (5 bases). V dropped 3 bases and J dropped 8 bases, with 20 bases sitting between them. Germline assignment: CDR1 SGHKS and CDR2 YYEKEE (reference sequence). The CDR3 sequence is 16 residues long. Combining the CDR3 with reference TRBV5-5 and TRBJ1-4 gives the whole variable domain DAGVTQSPTHLIKTRGQQVTLRCSPISGHKSVSWYQQVLGQGPQFIFQYYEKEERGRGNFPDRFSARQFPNYSSELNVNALLLGDSALYLCASSWGTLTLGEKLFFGSGTQLSVL.

The rearrangement joins TRBV13 to TRBJ2-7; D might be TRBD1 (6 bases). Trimming shortened V by 2 bases and J by 3 bases, and 8 bases separated the two germline ends. The germline gives CDR1 PRHDT, CDR2 FYEKMQ (reference sequence). The CDR3 contains 13 residues. The CDR3 region has the DNA TGTGCCAGCAGCTTATACAGGGTCTACGAGCAGTACTTC. This encodes CASSLYRVYEQYF. Full variable domain (rest looked up from reference TRBV13 and TRBJ2-7): AAGVIQSPRHLIKEKRETATLKCYPIPRHDTVYWYQQGPGQDPQFLISFYEKMQSDKGSIPDRFSAQQFSDYHSELNMSSLELGDSALYFCASSLYRVYEQYFGPGTRLTVT.

This clone has a handful of counts. The chain joins TRBV14 to TRBJ1-1, with TRBD1 as a possible D gene (5 bases). The V gene's germline CDR1 is SGHDN and CDR2 FVKESK. The CDR3 contains 15 residues. Trimming shortened V by 5 bases and J by 5 bases, and 18 bases separated the two germline ends. The CDR3 is CASSSSGGLLTEAFF. The CDR3 DNA reads TGTGCCAGCAGCTCTTCCGGGGGACTGTTGACTGAAGCTTTCTTT.

For this clone: Because it lacks the conserved phenylalanine or tryptophan at the end, this CDR3 is likely a read error. The V and J genes are TRBV7-8 and TRBJ1-6; 7 bases are a match to TRBD1. Per the germline V gene, CDR1 is SGHVS and CDR2 is FQNEAQ. After removal of 4 bases from V and 5 bases from J, the junction contained 5 bases not matched to a gene. This CDR3 spans 15 amino acids. This CDR3 reads CASSSTRGHNSPLHL. CDR3 bases: TGTGCCAGCAGCTCTACAAGGGGGCATAATTCACCCCTCCACCTT.

The rearrangement links TRBV25-1 to TRBJ2-7; TRBD1 matches at 10 bases. Germline V gene sequence: CDR1 MGHDK, CDR2 SYGVNS. Trimming at V came to 3 bases and at J to 7 bases, leaving 6 bases not matched to a gene. This CDR3 is 14 amino acids long. This chain's CDR3 is CASSDPGTGEEQYF. The CDR3 DNA is TGTGCCAGCAGTGACCCCGGGACAGGGGAAGAGCAGTACTTC.

This chain links TRBV5-6 with TRBJ2-7, with 7 bases that match TRBD1. This CDR3 contains 14 residues. In germline, CDR1 is SGHDT, CDR2 YYEEEE. V was pared by 5 bases and J by 4 bases, with 9 bases of the junction left unmatched. The CDR3 spells CASRVTGSGYEQYF. The CDR3 DNA sequence: TGTGCCAGCAGGGTGACAGGGAGCGGTTACGAGCAGTACTTC.

The rearrangement joins TRBV7-9 to TRBJ1-1, with 8 positions matching TRBD1. V trimming: 2 bases; J trimming: 4 bases; junction bases outside the gene matches: 6. This CDR3 is 15 amino acids long. CDR1 and CDR2 from the germline V gene are SEHNR and FQNEAQ (reference sequence). The CDR3 nucleotides are TGTGCCAGCAGCTTAATAACAGGGGGTAGCACTGAAGCTTTCTTT. Its translation is CASSLITGGSTEAFF.

This rearrangement joins TRBV7-3 to TRBJ2-1; 12 nucleotides align to TRBD1. This CDR3 is 16 amino acids long. In germline, CDR1 is SGHTA, CDR2 FQGTGA. V was clipped by 0 bases and J by 6 bases; unmatched bases: 3. DNA of the CDR3: TGTGCCAGCAGCTTAACCCGGGGACAGGGGGCCAATGAGCAGTTCTTC. This gives the protein CASSLTRGQGANEQFF.